The 27 T cell receptor beta chains listed next were all sequenced from one sample in a study of blood T cell repertoires in COVID-19. Sequenced by immunoSEQ multiplex PCR; TCRdb stores in-frame clones only, minus some. The sample holds over 250,000 clones, around 87% seen once. Source material: peripheral blood. All receptors derive from a woman aged 40 to 50 who had recovered from COVID-19.

J is TRBJ1-2 and V is TRBV15; a weak D match, TRBD1 (5 bases). Between the trimmed V and J ends, which lost 0 bases and 4 bases, there was a span of 12 bases. Germline V gives CDR1 LNHNV, CDR2 YYDKDF (reference sequence). The CDR3 covers 15 residues. CDR3 protein: CATSRDPNRIYGYTF. DNA for the CDR3: TGTGCCACCAGCAGAGATCCCAACAGGATCTATGGCTACACCTTC.

This chain joins TRBV5-1 and TRBJ1-5; TRBD1 agrees at 9 bases. This CDR3 is built from 17 residues. V was pared by 0 bases and J by 2 bases, with 6 bases of the junction left unmatched. Per the germline V gene, CDR1 is SGHRS and CDR2 is YFSETQ. The CDR3 here is CASSLAAWTGGNQPQHF. CDR3 coding DNA: TGCGCCAGCAGCTTGGCCGCGTGGACAGGGGGCAATCAGCCCCAGCATTTT.

The V call is TRBV3-1 (or the pseudogene TRBV3-2), the J call TRBJ1-3; D gene ambiguous. The CDR3 covers 13 residues. V was pared by 0 bases and J by 4 bases, with 4 bases between. Looked up from germline, CDR1 is LGHDT and CDR2 is YNNKEL (reference sequence). The CDR3 sequence: CASSQDSGNTIYF. For the CDR3, the DNA is TGTGCCAGCAGCCAAGACTCCGGAAACACCATATATTTT.

This clone has a single count. The chain recombines TRBV6-5 with TRBJ1-1, with 8 bases aligning to TRBD1. The CDR3 totals 15 residues. CDR1 and CDR2 (germline): MNHEY, SVGAGI. The V gene end was trimmed by 5 bases and the J gene end by 1 base; junction bases not matched to a gene: 6. The CDR3 DNA reads as TGTGCCAGCAGTATCCGGACAGGGAAGAACACTGAAGCTTTCTTT. Its protein is CASSIRTGKNTEAFF.

The rearrangement uses TRBV18 and TRBJ2-2, with TRBD2 matching 7 bases. Germline-derived CDR1 and CDR2 are KGHSH and LQKENI. With V trimmed by 2 bases and J by 5 bases, 5 bases remained unmatched. The CDR3 spans 15 residues. Here the CDR3 reads CASSPSGGSTGELFF. The CDR3, as DNA: TGTGCCAGCTCACCATCGGGGGGAAGTACCGGGGAGCTGTTTTTT. Full variable domain (missing parts from reference TRBV18 and TRBJ2-2): NAGVMQNPRHLVRRRGQEARLRCSPMKGHSHVYWYRQLPEEGLKFMVYLQKENIIDESGMPKERFSAEFPKEGPSILRIQQVVRGDSAAYFCASSPSGGSTGELFFGEGSRLTVL.

The chain employs TRBV9 and TRBJ2-1, with 10 bases matching TRBD2. The V segment lost 2 bases and the J segment 2 bases; nucleotides outside the gene matches: 7. Germline-derived CDR1 and CDR2 are SGDLS and YYNGEE. This CDR3 spans 17 amino acids. Here the CDR3 reads CASSVSSGGQTYNEQFF. CDR3 nucleotide sequence: TGTGCCAGCAGCGTGAGTAGCGGGGGGCAGACCTACAATGAGCAGTTCTTC.

This chain joins TRBV5-1 and TRBJ2-4; 7 bases are a match to TRBD1. The junction had 15 bases not matched to a gene; V was cut back by 0 bases and J by 15 bases. The CDR3 sequence is 15 residues long. The germline CDR1 and CDR2 sequences are SGHRS and YFSETQ. CDR3 in amino acids: CASSLADRTLPIWYF. The CDR3 DNA reads TGCGCCAGCAGCTTGGCGGACAGGACGTTACCCATATGGTACTTC.

The V call is TRBV10-3, the J call TRBJ1-1; tentatively, D is TRBD1 (6 bases). The CDR3 runs 14 residues. Trimming cost V 5 bases and J 3 bases, with 13 bases left between them. In germline, CDR1 is ENHRY, CDR2 SYGVKD. The CDR3 nucleotides read TGTGCCATCAGTCCCAGGGGTGGGGACACTGAAGCTTTCTTT. Protein: CAISPRGGDTEAFF.

The CDR3 region has the DNA TGTGCCAGCACCACAGGGGCCGGCGTGGACACCATATATTTT. Encoded protein: CASTTGAGVDTIYF. The rearrangement uses TRBV9 and TRBJ1-3; the match to TRBD1 covers 7 bases. CDR3 size: 14 residues. Germline CDR1 and CDR2: SGDLS and YYNGEE. J was trimmed by 8 bases and V by 6 bases; bases with no gene match: 11.

This chain links TRBV29-1 with TRBJ1-1; D gene ambiguous. Looked up from germline, CDR1 is SQVTM and CDR2 is ANQGSEA. The CDR3 covers 11 residues. The V and J ends lost 7 bases and 0 bases respectively, with 6 bases between them. The CDR3 spells CSALMNTEAFF. The CDR3, as DNA: TGCAGCGCTTTAATGAACACTGAAGCTTTCTTT.

The chain uses TRBV30 and TRBJ2-6; tentative D call: TRBD1 (6 bases). The CDR3 is 17 residues long. The germline V gene encodes CDR1 GTSNPN and CDR2 SVGIG (reference sequence). Trimming took 0 bases from V and 2 from J, leaving 14 bases between them. Written as DNA, the CDR3 is TGTGCCTGGAGTGTCGGGACACGATATGCTGGGGCCAACGTCCTGACTTTC. As protein: CAWSVGTRYAGANVLTF.

V usage is TRBV11-2 and J usage is TRBJ1-2; D is uncertain. Germline CDR1 is SGHAT and CDR2 is FQNNGV. Trimming stripped 4 bases from V and 8 bases from J, with 14 bases between. The CDR3 has 13 residues. The DNA for the CDR3 is TGTGCCAGCAGCTCCGGATCTGCTAGAGGCTACACCTTC. Its translation is CASSSGSARGYTF. Full variable domain (outside the CDR3, taken from reference TRBV11-2 and TRBJ1-2): EAGVAQSPRYKIIEKRQSVAFWCNPISGHATLYWYQQILGQGPKLLIQFQNNGVVDDSQLPKDRFSAERLKGVDSTLKIQPAKLEDSAVYLCASSSGSARGYTFGSGTRLTVV.

J is TRBJ2-6 and V is TRBV2; D might be TRBD2 (7 bases). The CDR3 loop spans 15 amino acids. V shed 6 bases and J shed 9 bases, with 18 bases lying between them. Looked up from germline, CDR1 is SNHLY and CDR2 is FYNNEI. CDR3 in DNA: TGTGCCAGCAGCCTGGGGGGGCTGGCTGGCAACGTCCTGACTTTC. Protein sequence: CASSLGGLAGNVLTF.

The V call is TRBV29-1, the J call TRBJ1-2; TRBD1 might be the D (5 bases). The CDR3 length is 12 residues. Germline V gives CDR1 SQVTM, CDR2 ANQGSEA. The V end lost 7 bases, the J end lost 4 bases, and 13 bases lay between the germline ends. This chain's CDR3 is CSGAGTGYGYTF. For the CDR3, the DNA is TGCAGCGGGGCCGGGACTGGCTATGGCTACACCTTC. Based on the CDR3 plus reference TRBV29-1 and TRBJ1-2, the full variable domain is SAVISQKPSRDICQRGTSLTIQCQVDSQVTMMFWYRQQPGQSLTLIATANQGSEATYESGFVIDKFPISRPNLTFSTLTVSNMSPEDSSIYLCSGAGTGYGYTFGSGTRLTVV.

This clone was counted between two and nine times. The rearrangement links TRBV30 to TRBJ1-2; 7 nucleotides agree with TRBD1. The germline CDR1 and CDR2 sequences are GTSNPN and SVGIG (reference sequence). This CDR3 has 14 residues. J gave up 8 bases and V 0 bases, and 9 bases lay outside the gene matches. The chain's CDR3 is CAWSVKSGGGGYTF. CDR3 DNA: TGTGCCTGGAGTGTAAAGTCAGGAGGGGGCGGCTACACCTTC.

This chain uses TRBV19 with TRBJ2-3; weak D call: TRBD2 (5 bases). Germline lookup yields CDR1 LNHDA and CDR2 SQIVND (reference sequence). CDR3 size: 12 residues. Deletions cut 4 bases from V and 7 bases from J, with 9 bases between. The CDR3 protein is CASSTGRYTQYF. CDR3 coding DNA: TGTGCCAGTAGTACGGGGAGATATACGCAGTATTTT.

The V call is TRBV4-3, the J call TRBJ1-5, with D perhaps matching TRBD1 (6 bases). The CDR3 totals 17 residues. The V end lost 0 bases, the J end lost 1 base, and 13 bases lay between the germline ends. Germline V gene lookup returns CDR1 LGHNA and CDR2 YSLEER. CDR3 sequence reads: CASSQDWGGVSNQPQHF. CDR3 bases: TGCGCCAGCAGCCAAGATTGGGGGGGCGTCAGCAATCAGCCCCAGCATTTT.

The gene calls are TRBV5-6 and TRBJ2-7; 7 bases are shared with TRBD2. Germline CDR1 and CDR2: SGHDT and YYEEEE. The CDR3 has 14 amino acids. The junction had 5 bases not matched to a gene; V was cut back by 5 bases and J by 0 bases. The CDR3 loop is CASSPKRDSYEQYF. CDR3 nucleotides: TGTGCCAGCAGTCCCAAGCGGGACTCCTACGAGCAGTACTTC. The whole variable domain, remainder taken from reference TRBV5-6 and TRBJ2-7, is DAGVTQSPTHLIKTRGQQVTLRCSPKSGHDTVSWYQQALGQGPQFIFQYYEEEERQRGNFPDRFSGHQFPNYSSELNVNALLLGDSALYLCASSPKRDSYEQYFGPGTRLTVT.

In nucleotides, the CDR3 is TGTGCCAGCAGCCGGCGACTGGCATACGAGCAGTACTTC. It encodes CASSRRLAYEQYF. The rearrangement links TRBV7-2 to TRBJ2-7; D call uncertain. The V gene's germline CDR1 is SGHTA and CDR2 FQGNSA. The CDR3 is 13 residues long. The ends were cut back, 5 bases at V and 4 bases at J, with 12 bases in the middle.

The genes are TRBV7-9 and TRBJ1-6, with 10 nucleotides matching TRBD1. CDR1 is SEHNR, CDR2 FQNEAQ, per germline (reference sequence). The CDR3 contains 14 residues. J gave up 9 bases and V 4 bases, and 3 bases lay outside the gene matches. Written as DNA, the CDR3 is TGTGCCAGCAGCTGGGGACAGGGGAGTTCACCCCTCCACTTT. Protein sequence: CASSWGQGSSPLHF.

This chain uses TRBV19 with TRBJ2-7, with 8 bases identical to TRBD1. The CDR3 length is 15 residues. Germline CDR1 reads LNHDA; CDR2 reads SQIVND (reference sequence). With 4 bases clipped from V and 6 bases from J, the junction kept 11 bases outside the gene matches. CDR3 nucleotide sequence: TGTGCCAGTAGTACTCCGGACAGGGCCCCGCTCGAGCAGTACTTC. It is translated as CASSTPDRAPLEQYF.

CDR3 sequence: CATSDSGQGRTGELFF. As DNA, the CDR3 is TGTGCCACCAGTGATTCTGGACAGGGGCGGACCGGGGAGCTGTTTTTT. V usage is TRBV24-1 and J usage is TRBJ2-2, with 9 bases fitting TRBD1. This CDR3 region has 16 residues. V dropped 2 bases and J dropped 5; count of bases not matched to a gene: 5. Germline CDR1 KGHDR, CDR2 SFDVKD.

This clone was found a few times. The genes are TRBV7-7 and TRBJ2-7; D is perhaps TRBD2 (5 bases). Germline V gives CDR1 SSHAT, CDR2 FNYEAQ (reference sequence). The germline V and J ends were trimmed by 5 bases and 1 base, with 15 bases remaining between them. The CDR3 contains 15 residues. This CDR3 reads CASSPHRGFSYEQYF. The CDR3 DNA sequence: TGTGCCAGCAGCCCCCACCGGGGATTTTCCTACGAGCAGTACTTC.

The J gene is TRBJ1-2, the V gene TRBV25-1; perhaps TRBD1 as D (5 bases). From germline, CDR1 is MGHDK and CDR2 SYGVNS. With 1 base removed from V and 8 bases from J, the gap between germline ends came to 17 bases. CDR3 length: 15 amino acids. CDR3 sequence (DNA): TGTGCCAGCAGTGAATTGACCGGGAGGGGCTACGGCTACACCTTC. Translation gives CASSELTGRGYGYTF.

V gene TRBV27 combines with J gene TRBJ2-1; TRBD2 agrees at 14 bases. This CDR3 is 18 amino acids long. V lost 3 bases to trimming and J lost 4 bases; unmatched junction nucleotides: 8. CDR1 is MNHEY and CDR2 is SMNVEV in the germline V gene (reference sequence). This CDR3 reads CASSFGWTSGGPYNEQFF. In DNA form, the CDR3 reads TGTGCCAGCAGTTTCGGGTGGACTAGCGGGGGGCCGTACAATGAGCAGTTCTTC.

The gene calls are TRBV7-8 and TRBJ2-7, with unresolved D. The V and J ends lost 1 base and 2 bases respectively, with 18 bases between them. Germline V gene lookup returns CDR1 SGHVS and CDR2 FQNEAQ. The CDR3 loop spans 17 amino acids. This CDR3 is CASSLGYDRDTTYEQYF. CDR3 bases: TGTGCCAGCAGCTTAGGCTATGACCGAGACACCACCTACGAGCAGTACTTC.

The chain couples TRBV12-3 or TRBV12-4 to TRBJ2-7; D is unclear. V lost 7 bases and J lost 2, with 12 bases in between. The CDR3 extends over 13 amino acids. The CDR3 region has the DNA TGTGCCAGCACCCCCGGTGTTGCCTACGAGCAGTACTTC. Encoded protein: CASTPGVAYEQYF.